Each of the 28 T cell receptor beta chains below was sequenced from the same sample in a study of T cell repertoires in cytomegalovirus infection. One entry per CDR3 protein results from TCRdb running MiXCR on the reads. The sample includes about 260,000 distinct CDR3 sequences, 12% to 15% seen only once; the top ten take around 8.1%. The sample comprised PBMCs. These receptors came from a human donor in good health (CMV status not recorded). Some clones in this sample may be carry-over from other donors' samples.

This chain uses TRBV6-5 with TRBJ1-3; D gene unclear. With 6 bases removed from V and 0 bases from J, the gap between germline ends came to 12 bases. This CDR3 has 15 amino acids. Germline assignment: CDR1 MNHEY and CDR2 SVGAGI. CDR3 sequence reads: CASRPGGNSGNTIYF. CDR3 DNA sequence: TGTGCCAGCAGGCCAGGAGGGAACTCTGGAAACACCATATATTTT.

This clonotype was found a few times. The chain uses TRBV11-2 and TRBJ2-3; D ambiguous. The CDR3 length is 12 residues. Germline V CDR1 and CDR2: SGHAT, FQNNGV. The V end lost 5 bases, the J end lost 2 bases, and 5 bases lay between the germline ends. The CDR3 loop reads CASSGYTDTQYF. The CDR3 coding sequence is TGTGCCAGCAGCGGGTACACAGATACGCAGTATTTT. Drawing the rest from reference TRBV11-2 and TRBJ2-3, the complete variable domain is EAGVAQSPRYKIIEKRQSVAFWCNPISGHATLYWYQQILGQGPKLLIQFQNNGVVDDSQLPKDRFSAERLKGVDSTLKIQPAKLEDSAVYLCASSGYTDTQYFGPGTRLTVL.

In its sample, this clonotype was seen a few times. The chain employs TRBV20-1 and TRBJ1-6; no clear D gene. The CDR3 loop spans 12 amino acids. Trimming left V 0 bases short and J 7 bases short, with 4 bases between. Per the germline V gene, CDR1 is DFQATT and CDR2 is SNEGSKA (reference sequence). The CDR3 DNA sequence: TGCAGTGCTAGAGAGCAGAATTCACCCCTCCACTTT. Translated, it gives CSAREQNSPLHF.

This clonotype has at least ten counts. The chain employs TRBV28 and TRBJ1-2; D is unclear. There are 13 residues in the CDR3. V gave up 7 bases and J gave up 5 bases, with 14 bases separating them. CDR1 is MDHEN and CDR2 is SYDVKM in the germline V gene. The CDR3 loop reads CASTPTLAYGYTF. DNA of the CDR3: TGTGCCAGCACGCCCACCCTGGCGTATGGCTACACCTTC.

The chain employs TRBV12-3 or TRBV12-4 and TRBJ2-7; no clear D. V was clipped by 3 bases and J by 1 base, with 10 bases between them. The CDR3 sequence is 14 residues long. The CDR3 loop reads CASSFRAPSYEQYF. CDR3 in DNA: TGTGCCAGCAGTTTTCGGGCTCCTTCCTACGAGCAGTACTTC.

This clonotype was counted at least ten times. The rearrangement links TRBV29-1 to TRBJ2-1; D is possibly TRBD2 (6 bases). The CDR3 is 12 residues long. Trimming cost V 6 bases and J 7 bases, with 13 bases left between them. The germline gives CDR1 SQVTM, CDR2 ANQGSEA. Here the CDR3 DNA reads TGCAGCGTGCGGGATGGGGGGAATGAGCAGTTCTTC. Translation gives CSVRDGGNEQFF.

The chain carries TRBV20-1 and TRBJ2-5; D ambiguous. V was pared by 4 bases and J by 0 bases, with 9 bases between. The CDR3 spans 13 residues. The V gene's germline CDR1 is DFQATT and CDR2 SNEGSKA (reference sequence). The CDR3 DNA reads as TGCAGTGCTATATACAGCAACCAAGAGACCCAGTACTTC. It encodes CSAIYSNQETQYF.

This rearrangement joins TRBV29-1 to TRBJ1-1; 7 bases align to TRBD1. V trimming: 7 bases; J trimming: 2 bases; junction bases outside the gene matches: 4. The CDR3 contains 12 residues. From germline, CDR1 is SQVTM and CDR2 ANQGSEA. Here the CDR3 DNA reads TGCAGCGCCCAGGGGGGTAACACTGAAGCTTTCTTT. Translation: CSAQGGNTEAFF.

This clonotype was seen ten or more times. The chain combines TRBV7-2 with TRBJ1-1; no reliable D call. The V end was cut by 5 bases, the J end by 1 base, with 8 bases between. Germline V lookup: CDR1 SGHTA, CDR2 FQGNSA. The CDR3 consists of 13 residues. This CDR3 is CASSLGKNTEAFF. The CDR3 region has the DNA TGTGCCAGCAGCCTGGGGAAGAACACTGAAGCTTTCTTT.

V usage is TRBV4-1 and J usage is TRBJ2-1; D possibly matches TRBD1 or TRBD2 (5 bases each). The V and J ends lost 7 bases and 8 bases respectively, with 24 bases between them. Germline values: CDR1 MGHRA, CDR2 YSYEKL. The CDR3 spans 16 residues. As DNA, the CDR3 is TGCGCCAGCACCCGGCTAGCAGGGATACCACTTGATGAGCAGTTCTTC. It encodes CASTRLAGIPLDEQFF.

This clonotype was recorded at least ten times. This chain joins TRBV28 and TRBJ2-3; TRBD2 might be the D (5 bases). This CDR3 comprises 13 residues. Looked up from germline, CDR1 is MDHEN and CDR2 is SYDVKM. The V end lost 1 base, the J end lost 3 bases, and 5 bases lay between the germline ends. CDR3: CASSLSGTDTQYF. In nucleotides, the CDR3 is TGTGCCAGCAGTTTATCGGGAACAGATACGCAGTATTTT. The full variable domain, in which reference TRBV28 and TRBJ2-3 provide the parts outside the CDR3, is DVKVTQSSRYLVKRTGEKVFLECVQDMDHENMFWYRQDPGLGLRLIYFSYDVKMKEKGDIPEGYSVSREKKERFSLILESASTNQTSMYLCASSLSGTDTQYFGPGTRLTVL.

This clonotype was found a few times. This rearrangement joins TRBV6-6 to TRBJ2-3, with D unclear. This CDR3 contains 12 residues. Trimming pared 5 bases from V and 2 bases from J, leaving 5 bases between. The germline gives CDR1 MNHNY, CDR2 SVGAGI (reference sequence). CDR3 coding DNA: TGTGCCAGCAGTAACCCCACAGATACGCAGTATTTT. It yields the protein CASSNPTDTQYF.

In this sample, this clonotype turned up a few times. The chain couples TRBV7-3 to TRBJ2-1; 9 nucleotides match TRBD1. V was pared by 0 bases and J by 6 bases, with 0 bases of the junction left unmatched. The CDR3 has 14 residues. The germline V gene has CDR1 SGHTA and CDR2 FQGTGA. The CDR3 region has the DNA TGTGCCAGCAGCTTAACGGGACAGGGCAATGAGCAGTTCTTC. It is translated as CASSLTGQGNEQFF. Full variable domain (outside the CDR3, taken from reference TRBV7-3 and TRBJ2-1): GAGVSQTPSNKVTEKGKYVELRCDPISGHTALYWYRQSLGQGPEFLIYFQGTGAADDSGLPNDRFFAVRPEGSVSTLKIQRTERGDSAVYLCASSLTGQGNEQFFGPGTRLTVL.

This clonotype was detected only a few times. The rearrangement links TRBV7-9 to TRBJ1-2; a weak D match, TRBD1 (5 bases). V dropped 6 bases and J dropped 0 bases, with 14 bases sitting between them. CDR1 and CDR2 from the germline V gene are SEHNR and FQNEAQ (reference sequence). The length of the CDR3 is 15 residues. CDR3 sequence (DNA): TGTGCCAGCAGGACCTCCGGGACCGCTAACTATGGCTACACCTTC. It is translated as CASRTSGTANYGYTF.

This rearrangement joins TRBV6-2 or TRBV6-3 to TRBJ1-1, with a tentative D call TRBD1 (5 bases). The V gene's germline CDR1 is MNHEY and CDR2 SVGEGT. Trimming removed 0 bases at V and 0 bases at J, with 11 bases between. This CDR3 contains 16 residues. This CDR3 reads CASSYSKKDMNTEAFF. The CDR3, as DNA: TGTGCCAGCAGTTACTCGAAGAAGGACATGAACACTGAAGCTTTCTTT.

The V call is TRBV7-9, the J call TRBJ1-2; D gene ambiguous. From germline, CDR1 is SEHNR and CDR2 FQNEAQ (reference sequence). There are 13 residues in the CDR3. With 5 bases removed from V and 3 bases from J, the gap between germline ends came to 10 bases. CDR3 in DNA: TGTGCCAGCAGCCTGGGAGAGGACTATGGCTACACCTTC. This gives the protein CASSLGEDYGYTF.

This clonotype was recorded a few times. The V gene is TRBV6-5, the J gene TRBJ2-2; the D gene is possibly TRBD1 (5 bases). The CDR3 has 17 amino acids. V lost 0 bases to trimming and J lost 5 bases, with 16 bases between them. Germline CDR1 MNHEY, CDR2 SVGAGI. CDR3 in DNA: TGTGCCAGCAGTTACTCTACGGCCGCATCAGGGACCGGGGAGCTGTTTTTT. Translated, it gives CASSYSTAASGTGELFF.

This clonotype was seen a handful of times. The CDR3 loop reads CAGTGKPDSGYTF. The CDR3, as DNA: TGTGCCGGAACAGGGAAGCCAGACTCTGGCTACACCTTC. J is TRBJ1-2 and V is TRBV28, with D maybe TRBD1 (6 bases). Germline V gene sequence: CDR1 MDHEN, CDR2 SYDVKM. The CDR3 consists of 13 residues. The V end lost 11 bases, the J end lost 7 bases, and 20 bases lay between the germline ends.

The chain links TRBV20-1 to TRBJ1-1, with TRBD1 matching 7 bases. The CDR3 has 12 residues. Germline values: CDR1 DFQATT, CDR2 SNEGSKA (reference sequence). The CDR3 loop is CSRGGAYTEAFF. CDR3 sequence (DNA): TGCAGCAGGGGGGGGGCGTACACTGAAGCTTTCTTT.

This clonotype appeared a few times. The chain has TRBV29-1 and TRBJ2-5; 9 bases fit TRBD2. The germline gives CDR1 SQVTM, CDR2 ANQGSEA. J lost 3 bases, V lost 2 bases, and 4 bases had no gene match. The CDR3 runs to 14 residues. The CDR3 DNA reads as TGCAGCGTTGAATGGCTAGCGGGGAAAGAGACCCAGTACTTC. Protein sequence: CSVEWLAGKETQYF.

This clonotype was recorded many times. The CDR3 here is CATSDLTTDQETQYF. CDR3 nucleotide sequence: TGTGCCACCAGTGATCTAACTACCGACCAAGAGACCCAGTACTTC. The chain couples TRBV24-1 to TRBJ2-5; no reliable D call. V was pared by 3 bases and J by 0 bases, with 10 bases between. CDR1 is KGHDR, CDR2 SFDVKD, per germline. The CDR3 extends over 15 amino acids.

This clonotype was counted many times. The chain carries TRBV28 and TRBJ2-3; tentatively, D is TRBD2 (6 bases). Looked up from germline, CDR1 is MDHEN and CDR2 is SYDVKM. V lost 4 bases and J 6 bases, leaving 23 bases between the germline ends. This CDR3 is 17 amino acids long. The CDR3 protein is CASSSSEREVPRDTQYF. The CDR3 region has the DNA TGTGCCAGCAGTTCCTCGGAGAGGGAGGTCCCCCGGGATACGCAGTATTTT.

The sample holds many counts of this clonotype. The chain recombines TRBV6-5 with TRBJ2-1; perhaps D is TRBD1 or TRBD2 (5 bases each). CDR1 and CDR2 (germline): MNHEY, SVGAGI. Between the trimmed V and J ends, which lost 0 bases and 4 bases, there was a span of 10 bases. The CDR3 sequence is 15 residues long. This chain's CDR3 is CASSYSGPSYNEQFF. CDR3 sequence (DNA): TGTGCCAGCAGTTACTCGGGACCCAGTTACAATGAGCAGTTCTTC.

At least ten counts were recorded for this clonotype. This chain uses TRBV7-2 with TRBJ2-1; TRBD2 matches at 9 bases. V shed 2 bases, J shed 7 bases, and the junction held 3 bases outside the gene matches. CDR1 is SGHTA and CDR2 is FQGNSA in the germline V gene. The CDR3 length is 14 residues. CDR3 in DNA: TGTGCCAGCAGCTTAAGACTAGCGGAAAATGAGCAGTTCTTC. This gives the protein CASSLRLAENEQFF. Full variable domain (outside the CDR3, taken from reference TRBV7-2 and TRBJ2-1): GAGVSQSPSNKVTEKGKDVELRCDPISGHTALYWYRQSLGQGLEFLIYFQGNSAPDKSGLPSDRFSAERTGGSVSTLTIQRTQQEDSAVYLCASSLRLAENEQFFGPGTRLTVL.

The chain employs TRBV29-1 and TRBJ2-3; 16 nucleotides line up with TRBD2. Germline assignment: CDR1 SQVTM and CDR2 ANQGSEA. J gave up 1 base and V 7 bases, and 5 bases lay outside the gene matches. The CDR3 covers 16 residues. In nucleotides, the CDR3 is TGCAGCGGGGGACTAGCGGGAGGGAGAGGCACAGATACGCAGTATTTT. Translating gives CSGGLAGGRGTDTQYF.

This clonotype was seen once. Likely a read error: the CDR3 ends without its conserved phenylalanine or tryptophan. The V and J genes are TRBV25-1 and TRBJ2-1, with 8 bases aligning to TRBD2. Losses at the gene ends were 5 bases for V and 4 bases for J; bases not matched to a gene: 1. The CDR3 is 13 amino acids. Germline CDR1 is MGHDK and CDR2 is SYGVNS. DNA of the CDR3: TGTGCCAGCAGTCTAGCGGGTTACAATGAGCAGTTCCTC. It specifies CASSLAGYNEQFL.

This clonotype showed up many times. The chain couples TRBV7-2 to TRBJ2-1; a weak D match, TRBD1 (6 bases). V was trimmed by 2 bases and J by 4 bases, leaving 15 bases between them. CDR1 and CDR2 (germline): SGHTA, FQGNSA. The CDR3 runs 16 residues. CDR3 DNA sequence: TGTGCCAGCAGCTTAAAGGGACAAACCATTTACAATGAGCAGTTCTTC. It is translated as CASSLKGQTIYNEQFF.

The chain uses TRBV10-3 and TRBJ1-2; TRBD1 aligns across 8 bases. Germline V CDR1 and CDR2: ENHRY, SYGVKD. The V gene end was trimmed by 4 bases and the J gene end by 10 bases; junction bases not matched to a gene: 5. CDR3 length: 12 amino acids. DNA for the CDR3: TGTGCCATCAGTGGGACAGGGAACCACTACACCTTC. Its translation is CAISGTGNHYTF.